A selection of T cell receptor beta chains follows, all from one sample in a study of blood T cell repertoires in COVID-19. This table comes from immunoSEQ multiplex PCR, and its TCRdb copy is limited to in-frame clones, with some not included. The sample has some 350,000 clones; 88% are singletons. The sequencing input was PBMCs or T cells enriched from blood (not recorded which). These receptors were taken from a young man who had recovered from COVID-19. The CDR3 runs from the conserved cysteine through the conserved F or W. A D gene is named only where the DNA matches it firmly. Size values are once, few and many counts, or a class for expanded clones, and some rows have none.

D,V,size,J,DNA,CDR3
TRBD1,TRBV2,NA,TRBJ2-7,TGTGCCAGCAGACAAGGACAGGGGACCCACGAGCAGTACTTC,CASRQGQGTHEQYF
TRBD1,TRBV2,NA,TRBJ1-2,TGTGCCAGCAGCGGGGGACAGGCCAGGGGCCGCTATGGCTACACCTTC,CASSGGQARGRYGYTF
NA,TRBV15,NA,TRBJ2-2,TGTGCCACCAGCAGAGATCGGACCGGGGAGCTGTTTTTT,CATSRDRTGELFF
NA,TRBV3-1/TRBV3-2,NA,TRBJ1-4,TGTGCCAGCAGCCACCTTGAAAAACTGTTTTTT,CASSHLEKLFF
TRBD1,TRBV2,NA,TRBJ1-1,TGTGCCAGCAGTTGGACAGGGGGATTGAACACTGAAGCTTTCTTT,CASSWTGGLNTEAFF
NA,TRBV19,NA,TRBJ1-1,TGTGCCAGTAGTCGGGAGGCGGGCACTGAAGCTTTCTTT,CASSREAGTEAFF
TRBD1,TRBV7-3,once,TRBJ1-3,TGTGCCAGCAGCTTAACAGGGGGCCACGGAAACACCATATATTTT,CASSLTGGHGNTIYF
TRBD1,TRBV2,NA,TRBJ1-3,TGTGCCAGCAGTCGGACAGGGGTACAAGGAAACACCATATATTTT,CASSRTGVQGNTIYF
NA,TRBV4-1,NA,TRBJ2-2,TGCGCCAGCAGCCAAGACGGCCCACCGGGGGTAGTGTCCGGGGAGCTGTTTTTT,CASSQDGPPGVVSGELFF
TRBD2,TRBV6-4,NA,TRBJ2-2,TGTGCCAGCAGTGACTCCGGGGGGGGCCCCACCGGGGAGCTGTTTTTT,CASSDSGGGPTGELFF
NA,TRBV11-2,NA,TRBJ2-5,TGTGCCAGCAGCTCATTAGGATTACGGGGGACCCAGTACTTC,CASSSLGLRGTQYF
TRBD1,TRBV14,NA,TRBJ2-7,TGTGCCAGCAGCCACCCCGTGGGACAGGGTCGTTACGAGCAGTACTTC,CASSHPVGQGRYEQYF
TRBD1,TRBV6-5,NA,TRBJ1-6,TGTGCCAGCAGTTATACAGGGGGCGCATCACCCCTCCACTTT,CASSYTGGASPLHF
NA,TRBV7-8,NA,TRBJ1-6,TGTGCCAGCAGCTACCAGGGGAGGGATTCACCCCTCCACTTT,CASSYQGRDSPLHF
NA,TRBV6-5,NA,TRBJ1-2,TGTGCCAGCACCAGGGCGGGGAACTATGGCTACACCTTC,CASTRAGNYGYTF
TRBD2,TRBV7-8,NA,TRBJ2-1,TGTGCCAGCAGCCTCTCCCATGAAGCGGGGGAGACCAATGAGCAGTTCTTC,CASSLSHEAGETNEQFF
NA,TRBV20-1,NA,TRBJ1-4,TGCAGTGCTAGTCAGACAGCAACTAATGAAAAACTGTTTTTT,CSASQTATNEKLFF
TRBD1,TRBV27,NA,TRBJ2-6,TGTGCCAGCACCTTGACAGGGGGGGCAGGGGCCAACGTCCTGACTTTC,CASTLTGGAGANVLTF
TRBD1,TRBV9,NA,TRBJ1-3,TGTGCCAGCAGCGTTTTGGGACAGCAGGTTAATTTT,CASSVLGQQVNF
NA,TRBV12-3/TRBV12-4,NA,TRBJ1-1,TGTGCCAGCAGTTTAACTAAGAACACTGAAGCTTTCTTT,CASSLTKNTEAFF
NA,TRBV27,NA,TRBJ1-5,TGTGCCAGCAGTCCAACACAGGGTTATAGCAATCAGCCCCAGCATTTT,CASSPTQGYSNQPQHF
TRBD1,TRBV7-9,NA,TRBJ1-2,TGTGCCAGCAGCTTGGGGACAGGAAACTTCTATGGCTACACCTTC,CASSLGTGNFYGYTF
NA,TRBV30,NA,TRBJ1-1,TGTGCCGCCGTCCCGGGACTCACTGAAGCTTTCTTT,CAAVPGLTEAFF